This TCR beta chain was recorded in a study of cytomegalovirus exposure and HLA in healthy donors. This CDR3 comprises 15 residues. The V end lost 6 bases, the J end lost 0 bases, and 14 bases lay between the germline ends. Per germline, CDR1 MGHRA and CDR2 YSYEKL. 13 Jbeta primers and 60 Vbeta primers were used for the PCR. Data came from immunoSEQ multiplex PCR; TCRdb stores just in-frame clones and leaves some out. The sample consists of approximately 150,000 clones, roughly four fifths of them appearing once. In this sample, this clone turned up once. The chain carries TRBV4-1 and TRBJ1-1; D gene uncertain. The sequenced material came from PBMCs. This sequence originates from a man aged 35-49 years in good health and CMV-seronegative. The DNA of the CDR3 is TGCGCCAGCAGGCTAAGTGGTGATCTGAACACTGAAGCTTTCTTT. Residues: CASRLSGDLNTEAFF.